The clone carrying this TCR beta chain was recorded only once. The CDR3 extends over 14 amino acids. Trimming took 3 bases from V and 5 from J, leaving 10 bases between them. CDR1 is SGHNT, CDR2 YENEEA, per germline. Under the authors' procedure: Estimation of nucleated cell counts was performed using reference gene primer amplification. TCRdb keeps only in-frame clones here, not all; method: immunoSEQ multiplex PCR. The V and J calls and clone size are taken from that table; D and trimming were inferred from the DNA. Among fewer than 200,000 clones listed, about four fifths were seen once. These data come from a study of blood T cell repertoires in COVID-19. Study-level information: The origin of the acute and convalescent COVID-19 samples was the United States, Italy and Spain.

Sequencing was done on a sample of PBMCs or T cells enriched from blood (not recorded which). This chain links TRBV11-3 with TRBJ2-2, with a weak D call TRBD1 (5 bases). The receptor's source is a woman aged 45 to 65 in a cohort exposed to, infected with or recovered from COVID-19 (not recorded which). Written as DNA, the CDR3 is TGTGCCAGCAGCTTGGGGCGGAATACCGGGGAGCTGTTTTTT. This codes for CASSLGRNTGELFF.